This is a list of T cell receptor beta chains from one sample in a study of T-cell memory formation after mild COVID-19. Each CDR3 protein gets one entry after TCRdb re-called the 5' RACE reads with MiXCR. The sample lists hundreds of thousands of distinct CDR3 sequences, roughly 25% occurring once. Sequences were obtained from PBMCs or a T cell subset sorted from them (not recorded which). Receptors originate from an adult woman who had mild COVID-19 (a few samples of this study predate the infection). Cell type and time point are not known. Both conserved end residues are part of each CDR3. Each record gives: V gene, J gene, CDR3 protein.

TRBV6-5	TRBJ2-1	CASSSESGAYNEQFF
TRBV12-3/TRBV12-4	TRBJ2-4	CASRRTGFNIQYF
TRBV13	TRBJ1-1	CASSSIVDTEAFF
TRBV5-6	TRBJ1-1	CASSLFGQGHTEAFF
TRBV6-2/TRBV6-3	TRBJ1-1	CASSYYRDRNTEAFF
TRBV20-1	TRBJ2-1	CSATRDFNNNEQFF
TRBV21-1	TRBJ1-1	CASSKVIRGRGTEAFF
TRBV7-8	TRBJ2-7	CASSLSRPTYEQYF
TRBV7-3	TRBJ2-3	CASSLMAGTDTQYF
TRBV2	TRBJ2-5	CASRRQGETQYF
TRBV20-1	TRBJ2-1	CSASGVAQFF
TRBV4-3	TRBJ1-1	CASSQDLRGQEITEAFF
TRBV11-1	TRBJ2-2	CASSPGTGWNGELFF
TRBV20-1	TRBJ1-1	CSAKRLGIRDTEAFF
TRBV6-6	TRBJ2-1	CATWGIEQFF